This T cell receptor beta chain was identified in a study of shared clonotypes between healthy human individuals. Study results and caveats: With a handful of donors compared, 4.5% to 6.5% of naive CD4 clonotypes were shared.

Points on this clone: Its matching antigen is unknown.

Profiling relied on immunoSEQ multiplex PCR, and the TCRdb table lists in-frame clones only, not all of them. The sample lists 700,000 to 950,000 clones; about 96% were seen once. V lost 1 base and J lost 6, with 12 bases in between. Germline V CDR1 and CDR2: SGHVS, FQNEAQ. The CDR3 runs to 15 residues. Naive CD8 populations comprised CD45RO-negative cells positively selected for CCR7, excluding terminally differentiated effector memory CD45RA+ cells. The V gene is TRBV7-8, the J gene TRBJ1-4; a weak D match, TRBD1 (6 bases). The specimen was naive CD8+ T cells sorted from blood. The sequence was obtained from a man aged 25 to 40 in good health. CDR3 coding DNA: TGTGCCAGCAGCTTAGTAGTTGGGGGCTATGAAAAACTGTTTTTT. It yields the protein CASSLVVGGYEKLFF.